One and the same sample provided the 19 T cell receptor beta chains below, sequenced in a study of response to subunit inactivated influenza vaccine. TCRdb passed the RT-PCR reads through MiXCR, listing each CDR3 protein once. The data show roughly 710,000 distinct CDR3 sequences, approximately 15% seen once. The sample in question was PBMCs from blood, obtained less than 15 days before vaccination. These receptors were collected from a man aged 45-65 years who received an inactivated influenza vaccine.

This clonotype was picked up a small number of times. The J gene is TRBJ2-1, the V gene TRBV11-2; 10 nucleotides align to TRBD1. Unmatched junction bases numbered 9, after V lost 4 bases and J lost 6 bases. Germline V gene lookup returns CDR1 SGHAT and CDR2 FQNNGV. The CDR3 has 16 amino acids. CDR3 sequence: CASSSGTGAFGNEQFF. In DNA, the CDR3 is TGTGCCAGCAGCTCCGGGACAGGGGCATTCGGCAATGAGCAGTTCTTC.

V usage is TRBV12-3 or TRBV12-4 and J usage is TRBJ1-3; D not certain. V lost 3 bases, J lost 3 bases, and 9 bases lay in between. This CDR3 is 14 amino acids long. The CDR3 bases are TGTGCCAGCAGTTTTGGCTGGTTTGGAAACACCATATATTTT. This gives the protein CASSFGWFGNTIYF.

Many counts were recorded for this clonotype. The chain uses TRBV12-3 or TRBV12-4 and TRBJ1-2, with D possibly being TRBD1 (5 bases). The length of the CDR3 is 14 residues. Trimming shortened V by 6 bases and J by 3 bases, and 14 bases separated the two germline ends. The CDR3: CASRTTGTDYGYTF. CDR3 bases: TGTGCCAGCAGAACCACCGGGACGGACTATGGCTACACCTTC.

Here the CDR3 reads CASTIRQESYNEQFF. CDR3 DNA: TGTGCCAGCACCATTAGGCAGGAGTCCTACAATGAGCAGTTCTTC. The genes are TRBV7-9 and TRBJ2-1, with D unclear. The CDR3 has 15 amino acids. Germline loops: CDR1 SEHNR, CDR2 FQNEAQ (reference sequence). V lost 7 bases and J 1 base, leaving 14 bases between the germline ends.

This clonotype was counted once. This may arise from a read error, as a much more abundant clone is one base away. CDR3: CANRVYYGGSGRFDTQYF. The CDR3 DNA sequence: TGTGCCAACAGAGTCTACTACGGGGGTAGCGGGCGCTTCGATACGCAGTATTTT. The chain couples TRBV10-3 to TRBJ2-3; 7 bases are a match to TRBD2. The V gene's germline CDR1 is ENHRY and CDR2 SYGVKD. CDR3 length equals 18 residues. V shed 10 bases, J shed 6 bases, and the junction held 25 bases outside the gene matches.

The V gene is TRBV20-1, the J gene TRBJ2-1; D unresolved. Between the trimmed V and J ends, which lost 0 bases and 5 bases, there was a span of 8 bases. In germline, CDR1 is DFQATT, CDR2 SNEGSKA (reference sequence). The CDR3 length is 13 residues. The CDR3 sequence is CSARDRQNNEQFF. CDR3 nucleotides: TGCAGTGCTAGAGATCGGCAGAACAATGAGCAGTTCTTC.

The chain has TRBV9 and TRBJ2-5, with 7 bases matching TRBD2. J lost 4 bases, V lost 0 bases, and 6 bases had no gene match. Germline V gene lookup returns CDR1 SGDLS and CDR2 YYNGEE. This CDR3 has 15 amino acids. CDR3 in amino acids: CASSVGRGVGETQYF. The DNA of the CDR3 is TGTGCCAGCAGCGTAGGTCGGGGGGTCGGAGAGACCCAGTACTTC.

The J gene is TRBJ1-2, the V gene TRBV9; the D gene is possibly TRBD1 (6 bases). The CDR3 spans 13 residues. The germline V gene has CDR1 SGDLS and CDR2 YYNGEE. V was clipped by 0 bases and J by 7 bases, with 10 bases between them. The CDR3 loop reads CASSVDLRGGYTF. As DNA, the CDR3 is TGTGCCAGCAGCGTAGACCTCAGGGGTGGCTACACCTTC.

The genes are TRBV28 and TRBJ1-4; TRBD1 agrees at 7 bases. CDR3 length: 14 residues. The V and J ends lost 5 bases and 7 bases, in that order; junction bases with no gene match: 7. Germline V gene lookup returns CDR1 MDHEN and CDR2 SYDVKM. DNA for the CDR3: TGTGCCAGCAGTACGACAGGGTCCACTGAAAAACTGTTTTTT. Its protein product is CASSTTGSTEKLFF. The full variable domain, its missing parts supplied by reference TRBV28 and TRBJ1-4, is DVKVTQSSRYLVKRTGEKVFLECVQDMDHENMFWYRQDPGLGLRLIYFSYDVKMKEKGDIPEGYSVSREKKERFSLILESASTNQTSMYLCASSTTGSTEKLFFGSGTQLSVL.

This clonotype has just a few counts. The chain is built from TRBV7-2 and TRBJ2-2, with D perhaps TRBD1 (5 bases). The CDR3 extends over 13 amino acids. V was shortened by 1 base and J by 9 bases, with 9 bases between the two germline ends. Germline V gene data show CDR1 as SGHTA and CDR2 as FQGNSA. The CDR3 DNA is TGTGCCAGCAGCTTAGGGACACGCCGGGAGCTGTTTTTT. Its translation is CASSLGTRRELFF.

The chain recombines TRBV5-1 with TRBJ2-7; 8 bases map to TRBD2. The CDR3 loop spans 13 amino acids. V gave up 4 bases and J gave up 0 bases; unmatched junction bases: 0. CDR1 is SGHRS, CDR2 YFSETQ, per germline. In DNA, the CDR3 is TGCGCCAGCAGCGGGACTAGCTCCTACGAGCAGTACTTC. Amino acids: CASSGTSSYEQYF.

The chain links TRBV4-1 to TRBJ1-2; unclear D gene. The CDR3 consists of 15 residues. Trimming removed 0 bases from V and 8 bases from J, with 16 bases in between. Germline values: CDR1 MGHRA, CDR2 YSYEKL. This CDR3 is CASSQEWEGLNGYTF. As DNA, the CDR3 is TGCGCCAGCAGCCAAGAGTGGGAGGGCCTAAACGGCTACACCTTC.

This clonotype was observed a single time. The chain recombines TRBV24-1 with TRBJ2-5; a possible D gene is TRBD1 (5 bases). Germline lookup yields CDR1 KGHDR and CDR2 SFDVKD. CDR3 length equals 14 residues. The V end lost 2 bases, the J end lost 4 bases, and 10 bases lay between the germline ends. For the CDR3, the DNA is TGTGCCACCAGTGATTCACGCAGGGTAGAGACCCAGTACTTC. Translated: CATSDSRRVETQYF.

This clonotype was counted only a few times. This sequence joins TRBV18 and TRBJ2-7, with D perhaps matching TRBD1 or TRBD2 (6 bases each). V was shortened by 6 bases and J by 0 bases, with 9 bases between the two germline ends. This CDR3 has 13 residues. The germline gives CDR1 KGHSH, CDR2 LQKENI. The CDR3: CASSGGGSYEQYF. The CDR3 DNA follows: TGTGCCAGCTCTGGAGGGGGCTCCTACGAGCAGTACTTC.

The CDR3 nucleotides are TGTGCCACCAGCAGAGTCTTGGGAGGGGACACCGGGGAGCTGTTTTTT. Its protein is CATSRVLGGDTGELFF. This chain joins TRBV15 and TRBJ2-2; TRBD2 matches at 7 bases. V was pared by 1 base and J by 3 bases, with 5 bases of the junction left unmatched. The CDR3 spans 16 residues. The germline V gene has CDR1 LNHNV and CDR2 YYDKDF (reference sequence). The full variable domain, rest sourced from reference TRBV15 and TRBJ2-2, is DAMVIQNPRYQVTQFGKPVTLSCSQTLNHNVMYWYQQKSSQAPKLLFHYYDKDFNNEADTPDNFQSRRPNTSFCFLDIRSPGLGDTAMYLCATSRVLGGDTGELFFGEGSRLTVL.

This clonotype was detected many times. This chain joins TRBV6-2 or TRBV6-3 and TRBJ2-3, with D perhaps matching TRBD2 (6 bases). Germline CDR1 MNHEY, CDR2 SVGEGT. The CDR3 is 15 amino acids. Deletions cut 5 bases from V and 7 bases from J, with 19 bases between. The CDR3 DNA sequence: TGTGCCAGCAGTCCCAGAGCGGGTGTCTCGTATACGCAGTATTTT. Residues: CASSPRAGVSYTQYF.

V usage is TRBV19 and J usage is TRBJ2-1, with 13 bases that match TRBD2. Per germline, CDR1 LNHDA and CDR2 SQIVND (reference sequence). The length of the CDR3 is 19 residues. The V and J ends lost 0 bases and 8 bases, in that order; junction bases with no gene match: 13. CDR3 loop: CASSIEFSRTSGRPYEQFF. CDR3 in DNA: TGTGCCAGTAGTATAGAGTTTAGTAGGACTAGCGGGAGACCCTATGAGCAGTTCTTC.

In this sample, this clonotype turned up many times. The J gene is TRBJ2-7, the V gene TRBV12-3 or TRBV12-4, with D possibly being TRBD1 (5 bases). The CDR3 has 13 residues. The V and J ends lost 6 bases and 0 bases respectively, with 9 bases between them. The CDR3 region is CASRPTVSYEQYF. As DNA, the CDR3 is TGTGCCAGCAGACCGACAGTCTCCTACGAGCAGTACTTC.

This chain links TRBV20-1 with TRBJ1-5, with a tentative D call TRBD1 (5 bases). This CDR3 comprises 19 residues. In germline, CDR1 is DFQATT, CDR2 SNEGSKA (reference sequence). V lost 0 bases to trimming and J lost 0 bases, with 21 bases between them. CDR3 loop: CSARERGRGIPNSNQPQHF. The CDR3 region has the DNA TGCAGTGCTAGAGAACGCGGACGGGGGATACCAAATAGCAATCAGCCCCAGCATTTT.